The entry below describes one T cell receptor beta chain. As yet, its antigen is unknown. This entry comes from a study of cytomegalovirus exposure and HLA in healthy donors. CDR1 and CDR2 from the germline V gene are SGDLS and YYNGEE. CDR3 length: 16 amino acids. V lost 4 bases and J lost 14; bases outside the gene matches: 20. In the PCR, 60 Vbeta and 13 Jbeta primers were used. How the authors handled the data: As a later analysis found, there were about 80 million unique TCR beta chains, of which roughly 11 million were shared. Here immunoSEQ multiplex PCR was the method, and the copy in TCRdb shows in-frame clones only, minus some. V and J calls plus clone size are reproduced from that table; the DNA served to infer D and trimming. The repertoire includes approximately 140,000 clones, approximately 88% of them detected once, and around 0.54% sits in the top ten. The study, taken as a whole, reports: Donors belonging to an Asian-associated ancestry cluster reportedly showed fewer N-insertions in productive TCRs than the approximately 640-donor mean, according to what a later analysis found. With DRB1 most and HLA-C fewest, TCR association rates differed between HLA loci in a later analysis.

The origin of this receptor is a woman aged 35 to 49 in good health and CMV-seronegative. This chain joins TRBV9 and TRBJ1-2; 10 bases map to TRBD1. Specimen: PBMCs. Written as DNA, the CDR3 is TGTGCCAGCAGCCCGAGACCGGGACAGGGGCCCCAAAGCTCTACCTTC. Protein: CASSPRPGQGPQSSTF.